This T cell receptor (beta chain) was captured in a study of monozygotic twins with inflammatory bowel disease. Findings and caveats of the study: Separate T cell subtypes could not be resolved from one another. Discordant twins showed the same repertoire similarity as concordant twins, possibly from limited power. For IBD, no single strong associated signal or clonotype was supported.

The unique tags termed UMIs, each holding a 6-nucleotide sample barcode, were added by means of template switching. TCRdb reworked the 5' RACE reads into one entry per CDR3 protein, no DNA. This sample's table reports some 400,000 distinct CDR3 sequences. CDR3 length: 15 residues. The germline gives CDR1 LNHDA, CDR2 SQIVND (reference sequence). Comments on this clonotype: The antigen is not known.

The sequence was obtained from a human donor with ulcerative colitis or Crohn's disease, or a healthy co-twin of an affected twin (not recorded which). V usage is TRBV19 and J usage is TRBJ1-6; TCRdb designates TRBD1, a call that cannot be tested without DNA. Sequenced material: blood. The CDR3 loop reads CASSIGQQTSSPLHF.